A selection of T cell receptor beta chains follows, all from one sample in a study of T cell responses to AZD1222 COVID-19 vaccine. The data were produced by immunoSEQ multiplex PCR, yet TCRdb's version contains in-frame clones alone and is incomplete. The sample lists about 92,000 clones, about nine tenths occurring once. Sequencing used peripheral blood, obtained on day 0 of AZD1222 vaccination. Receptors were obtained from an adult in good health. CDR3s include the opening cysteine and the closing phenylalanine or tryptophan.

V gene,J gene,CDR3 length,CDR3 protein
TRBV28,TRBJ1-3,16,CASSAPHRDSGNTIYF
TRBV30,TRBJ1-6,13,CAYQVDYNSPLHF
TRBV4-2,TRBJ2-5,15,CASSQYAGGGETQYF
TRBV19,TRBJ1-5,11,CAVGVRQPQHF
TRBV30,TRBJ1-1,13,CAWSAQSNTEAFF
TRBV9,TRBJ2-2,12,CASSGVTGELFF
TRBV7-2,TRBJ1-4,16,CASSQQAGAGWEKLFF
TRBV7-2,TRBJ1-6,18,CASSLEGQGLGRNSPLHF
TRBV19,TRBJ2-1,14,CASRLQTSYNEQFF
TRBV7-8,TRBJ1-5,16,CASSLETGATHLPQHF
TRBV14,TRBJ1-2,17,CASSQDSAQTLDYGYTF
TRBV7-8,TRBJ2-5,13,CASSQGSQETQYF
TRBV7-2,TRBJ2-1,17,CASSPPAGRRRNNEQFF
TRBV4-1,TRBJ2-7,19,CASSQDTLFRDRGTYEQYF
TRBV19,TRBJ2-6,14,CATDRGPGANVLTF
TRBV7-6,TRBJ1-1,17,CASSLVGGAGLYTEAFF
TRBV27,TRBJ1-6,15,CASGAGQIGNSPLHF
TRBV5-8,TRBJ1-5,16,CASSLDMGESNQPQHF
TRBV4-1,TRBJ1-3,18,CASSQDLGAARVGNTIYF
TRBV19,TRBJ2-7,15,CASSTQTGVAYEQYF
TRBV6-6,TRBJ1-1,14,CASSWKGGITEAFF
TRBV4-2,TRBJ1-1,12,CASSQTRDRAFF
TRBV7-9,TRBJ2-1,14,CASSPGLASNEQFF
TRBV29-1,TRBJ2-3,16,CSVEDVVSGGTDTQYF
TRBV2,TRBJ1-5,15,CASSITQGAYQPQHF
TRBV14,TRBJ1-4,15,CASSQGRQVSEKLFF
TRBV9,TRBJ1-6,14,CASSKGGIHSPLHF
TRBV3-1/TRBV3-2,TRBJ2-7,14,CASSLQGGFHEQYF
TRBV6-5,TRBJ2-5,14,CASSLGRIPETQYF
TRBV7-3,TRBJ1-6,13,CASSTLQGTPLHF
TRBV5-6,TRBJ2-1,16,CASSLEGVLQYNEQFF
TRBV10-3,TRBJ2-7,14,CATEQTGLGDEQYF
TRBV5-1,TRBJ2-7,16,CASSLGSSSSLDEQYF
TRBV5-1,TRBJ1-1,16,CASSLTGSQSVTEAFF
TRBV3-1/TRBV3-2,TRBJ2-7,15,CASSQMSGRANEQYF
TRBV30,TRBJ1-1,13,CAWRSRANTEAFF
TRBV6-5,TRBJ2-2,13,CASSRTAPGELFF
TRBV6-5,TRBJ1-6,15,CASQSSGPANSPLHF